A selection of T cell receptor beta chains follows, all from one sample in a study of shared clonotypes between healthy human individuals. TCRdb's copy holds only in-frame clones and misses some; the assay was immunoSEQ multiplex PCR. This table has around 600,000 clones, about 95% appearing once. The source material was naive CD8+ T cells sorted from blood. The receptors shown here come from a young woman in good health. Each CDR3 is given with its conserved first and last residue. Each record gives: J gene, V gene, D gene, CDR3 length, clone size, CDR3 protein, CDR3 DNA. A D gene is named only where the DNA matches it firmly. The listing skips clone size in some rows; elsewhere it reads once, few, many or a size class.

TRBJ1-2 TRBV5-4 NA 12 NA CASLGGLGGYTF TGTGCCTCACTCGGGGGGTTAGGTGGCTACACCTTC
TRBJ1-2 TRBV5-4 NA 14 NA CASSLWSGVSGYTF TGTGCCAGCAGCTTGTGGTCAGGGGTTAGTGGCTACACCTTC
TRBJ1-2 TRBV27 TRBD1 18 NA CASSLLWTGKLARDGYTF TGTGCCAGCAGTTTATTGTGGACAGGGAAATTAGCGAGGGATGGCTACACCTTC
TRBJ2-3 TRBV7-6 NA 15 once CASSPLAVSTDTQYF TGTGCCAGCAGCCCCCTAGCTGTTAGCACAGATACGCAGTATTTT
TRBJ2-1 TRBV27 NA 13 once CASSLGAYNEQFF TGTGCCAGCAGTTTAGGCGCCTACAATGAGCAGTTCTTC
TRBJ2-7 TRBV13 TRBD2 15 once CASSLGTSDLYEQYF TGTGCCAGCAGCTTAGGGACTAGCGATTTGTACGAGCAGTACTTC
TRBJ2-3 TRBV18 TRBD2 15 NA CASSPERESADTQYF TGTGCCAGCTCACCAGAGCGGGAGTCCGCAGATACGCAGTATTTT
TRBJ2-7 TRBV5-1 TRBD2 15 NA CASSLVGEGRYEQYF TGCGCCAGCAGCTTGGTGGGGGAGGGCCGGTACGAGCAGTACTTC
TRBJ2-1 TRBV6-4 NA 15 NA CARLLPNTHRNEQFF TGTGCCAGACTACTCCCTAACACACATCGGAATGAGCAGTTCTTC
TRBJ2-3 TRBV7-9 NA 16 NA CASSPRASEGTDTQYF TGTGCCAGCAGCCCACGCGCCAGCGAGGGCACAGATACGCAGTATTTT